These 30 T cell receptor beta chains share one sample of origin, sequenced in a study of shared clonotypes between healthy human individuals. The method was immunoSEQ multiplex PCR; TCRdb's version includes in-frame clones alone and lacks a portion of them. The sample records some 2.1 million clones, less than 95% being singletons. Naive CD8 cells were CD45RO-negative, positively selected for CCR7, excluding terminally differentiated effector memory CD45RA+ cells. Sequencing was performed on naive CD8+ T cells sorted from blood. These TCRs come from a man younger than 30 in good health.

J is TRBJ1-2 and V is TRBV5-6, with D uncertain. V lost 1 base, J lost 3 bases, and 13 bases lay in between. CDR3 size: 15 residues. The germline gives CDR1 SGHDT, CDR2 YYEEEE. CDR3 in DNA: TGTGCCAGCAGCTTGAGGGCGGGCACCTACTATGGCTACACCTTC. This codes for CASSLRAGTYYGYTF.

The V and J genes are TRBV4-3 and TRBJ2-7; 9 nucleotides match TRBD1. Per the germline V gene, CDR1 is LGHNA and CDR2 is YSLEER. This CDR3 contains 16 residues. V lost 0 bases to trimming and J lost 3 bases; unmatched junction nucleotides: 6. Written as DNA, the CDR3 is TGCGCCAGCAGCCAAGATGGACAGGGGTCTTTCTACGAGCAGTACTTC. This codes for CASSQDGQGSFYEQYF.

The chain has TRBV14 and TRBJ2-7; D gene uncertain. Germline lookup yields CDR1 SGHDN and CDR2 FVKESK. CDR3 size: 14 residues. V was pared by 1 base and J by 5 bases, with 12 bases between. CDR3 residues: CASSQGFMVNEQYF. DNA for the CDR3: TGTGCCAGCAGCCAAGGTTTCATGGTAAACGAGCAGTACTTC.

About this clone: This specimen includes other DNA sequences encoding the same CDR3. The chain has TRBV29-1 and TRBJ2-1; TRBD1 might be the D (5 bases). The CDR3 is 13 residues long. The germline V gene encodes CDR1 SQVTM and CDR2 ANQGSEA. Trimming took 5 bases from V and 4 from J, leaving 12 bases between them. CDR3 coding DNA: TGCAGCGTTCTGGGGCAGGGATACAATGAGCAGTTCTTC. Protein product: CSVLGQGYNEQFF.

The rearrangement links TRBV15 to TRBJ1-2, with 8 bases aligning to TRBD1. V lost 5 bases, J lost 5 bases, and 7 bases stayed unmatched. Germline lookup yields CDR1 LNHNV and CDR2 YYDKDF (reference sequence). This CDR3 region has 14 residues. CDR3 sequence reads: CATSSSTGAYGYTF. CDR3 sequence (DNA): TGTGCCACCAGCTCTTCGACAGGGGCGTATGGCTACACCTTC. Combining the CDR3 with reference TRBV15 and TRBJ1-2 gives the whole variable domain DAMVIQNPRYQVTQFGKPVTLSCSQTLNHNVMYWYQQKSSQAPKLLFHYYDKDFNNEADTPDNFQSRRPNTSFCFLDIRSPGLGDTAMYLCATSSSTGAYGYTFGSGTRLTVV.

This chain joins TRBV15 and TRBJ1-4; D gene uncertain. The CDR3 spans 15 residues. The V gene lost 0 bases and the J gene lost 4 bases, with 9 bases spanning the gap. Germline CDR1 LNHNV, CDR2 YYDKDF (reference sequence). The CDR3 DNA is TGTGCCACCAGCAGAGATAGGGCCGGTAATGAAAAACTGTTTTTT. Protein product: CATSRDRAGNEKLFF.

The sample holds one count of this clone. CDR3 sequence reads: CASSLAEAGTYYEQYF. In DNA, the CDR3 is TGTGCCAGCAGCTTAGCAGAGGCGGGGACCTACTACGAGCAGTACTTC. The chain has TRBV7-9 and TRBJ2-7; TRBD2 might be the D (6 bases). Trimming cost V 0 bases and J 3 bases, with 15 bases left between them. The CDR3 has 16 amino acids. Germline CDR1 SEHNR, CDR2 FQNEAQ (reference sequence).

J is TRBJ1-4 and V is TRBV5-4; D uncertain. V was cut by 2 bases and J by 7 bases, with 12 bases left in between. Germline CDR1 SGHNT, CDR2 YYREEE (reference sequence). CDR3 length: 14 residues. The CDR3 coding sequence is TGTGCCAGCAGCTTCGGAGGTCCAGGTGAAAAACTGTTTTTT. This translates into CASSFGGPGEKLFF.

The chain links TRBV19 to TRBJ1-1; D is undetermined. With 5 bases removed from V and 0 bases from J, the gap between germline ends came to 13 bases. The CDR3 totals 15 residues. Germline CDR1 and CDR2: LNHDA and SQIVND (reference sequence). CDR3 coding DNA: TGTGCCAGTAGTCCCTGGCGGGGAGTGAACACTGAAGCTTTCTTT. It translates to CASSPWRGVNTEAFF.

The gene calls are TRBV4-3 and TRBJ1-5, with 7 bases identical to TRBD1. The V gene end was trimmed by 0 bases and the J gene end by 5 bases; junction bases not matched to a gene: 4. The V gene's germline CDR1 is LGHNA and CDR2 YSLEER. The CDR3 spans 15 residues. CDR3 DNA: TGCGCCAGCAGCCAAGACACAGGGGTCTATCAGCCCCAGCATTTT. Protein product: CASSQDTGVYQPQHF.

The rearrangement joins TRBV29-1 to TRBJ2-2; 7 bases fit TRBD2. This CDR3 spans 14 amino acids. Per the germline V gene, CDR1 is SQVTM and CDR2 is ANQGSEA. V was clipped by 5 bases and J by 7 bases; unmatched bases: 10. The CDR3: CSVTRTRNGGELFF. The CDR3, as DNA: TGCAGCGTTACCCGGACTAGGAACGGCGGGGAGCTGTTTTTT.

The rearrangement uses TRBV7-8 and TRBJ2-7, with 8 bases that match TRBD1. The CDR3 has 15 residues. V trimming: 2 bases; J trimming: 3 bases; junction bases outside the gene matches: 6. Germline V gene data show CDR1 as SGHVS and CDR2 as FQNEAQ. The chain's CDR3 is CASSLPTGEGYEQYF. CDR3 sequence (DNA): TGTGCCAGCAGCTTACCGACAGGGGAAGGCTACGAGCAGTACTTC.

The chain links TRBV6-5 to TRBJ1-1, with TRBD1 matching 7 bases. Germline CDR1 MNHEY, CDR2 SVGAGI. CDR3 length: 15 amino acids. The trim removed 2 bases at V and 5 bases at J, leaving 8 bases unmatched. In DNA, the CDR3 is TGTGCCAGCAGTTACAGGGAGGGGGCGAGGACTGAAGCTTTCTTT. Residues: CASSYREGARTEAFF.

The chain joins TRBV4-1 to TRBJ2-2; D call uncertain. CDR1 and CDR2 (germline): MGHRA, YSYEKL. V was pared by 1 base and J by 0 bases, with 12 bases between. The CDR3 has 17 amino acids. The CDR3 coding sequence is TGCGCCAGCAGCCAAGTGGCTCACATCCCGAACACCGGGGAGCTGTTTTTT. It specifies CASSQVAHIPNTGELFF.

This chain connects TRBV20-1 to TRBJ2-7, with a possible D match to TRBD1 (5 bases). Germline values: CDR1 DFQATT, CDR2 SNEGSKA (reference sequence). The CDR3 has 11 residues. V was clipped by 3 bases and J by 3 bases, with 6 bases between them. This CDR3 reads CSASRGYEQYF. For the CDR3, the DNA is TGCAGTGCTAGTAGGGGCTACGAGCAGTACTTC.

This clone appeared once. The CDR3 DNA reads as TGCGCCAGCAGCCAAGCGGGGTTTGCAACTAATGAAAAACTGTTTTTT. Its translation: CASSQAGFATNEKLFF. The chain recombines TRBV4-1 with TRBJ1-4; no definite D call. Trimming removed 1 base at V and 0 bases at J, with 9 bases between. The CDR3 has 16 residues. Per germline, CDR1 MGHRA and CDR2 YSYEKL.

This sequence joins TRBV7-9 and TRBJ1-6, with 10 nucleotides matching TRBD1. CDR1 is SEHNR, CDR2 FQNEAQ, per germline (reference sequence). The CDR3 consists of 16 residues. Germline trimming cut 5 bases from V and 8 bases from J; bases unmatched to any gene: 9. This chain's CDR3 is CASSNRDRGRDSPLHF. The CDR3, as DNA: TGTGCCAGCAGCAACCGGGACAGGGGAAGGGATTCACCCCTCCACTTT.

V usage is TRBV27 and J usage is TRBJ2-1, with 14 nucleotides matching TRBD2. This CDR3 spans 16 amino acids. From germline, CDR1 is MNHEY and CDR2 SMNVEV (reference sequence). V was pared by 3 bases and J by 6 bases, with 4 bases of the junction left unmatched. The CDR3 here is CASSLTTSGGANEQFF. The CDR3 nucleotides read TGTGCCAGCAGTTTGACGACTAGCGGGGGGGCCAATGAGCAGTTCTTC.

The chain links TRBV5-4 to TRBJ2-3, with 8 bases aligning to TRBD2. The CDR3 runs to 17 residues. Trimming cost V 4 bases and J 4 bases; bases outside gene matches: 14. Germline CDR1 SGHNT, CDR2 YYREEE (reference sequence). The CDR3 nucleotides are TGTGCCAGCAGCCCCGGACCCCCGGGAGGGGGGGCAGATACGCAGTATTTT. Its translation is CASSPGPPGGGADTQYF.

The chain uses TRBV7-9 and TRBJ2-1; 8 nucleotides align to TRBD2. Germline loops: CDR1 SEHNR, CDR2 FQNEAQ (reference sequence). This CDR3 is 14 amino acids long. The V segment lost 8 bases and the J segment 9 bases; nucleotides outside the gene matches: 12. Here the CDR3 DNA reads TGTGCCAGCGGGGGACTAGGCTCAGGTGGTGAGCAGTTCTTC. As protein: CASGGLGSGGEQFF.

The chain joins TRBV2 to TRBJ1-2; D might be TRBD1 (5 bases). Germline CDR1 is SNHLY and CDR2 is FYNNEI. V was clipped by 8 bases and J by 5 bases, with 15 bases between them. The CDR3 has 13 residues. The CDR3 reads CASGATEEYGYTF. The CDR3 DNA reads as TGTGCCAGCGGGGCGACGGAAGAATATGGCTACACCTTC.

The chain employs TRBV5-6 and TRBJ1-1; no clear D. Trimming removed 3 bases at V and 1 base at J, with 13 bases between. The V gene's germline CDR1 is SGHDT and CDR2 YYEEEE. This CDR3 spans 15 amino acids. The CDR3 loop is CASSYPYTGNTEAFF. In nucleotides, the CDR3 is TGTGCCAGCAGCTACCCATATACGGGGAACACTGAAGCTTTCTTT.

The J gene is TRBJ2-7, the V gene TRBV9, with D perhaps assigned TRBD1 or TRBD2 (5 bases each). The CDR3 runs to 14 residues. Germline CDR1 is SGDLS and CDR2 is YYNGEE. V was clipped by 0 bases and J by 10 bases, with 17 bases between them. CDR3 residues: CASSVVGDPREQYF. CDR3 DNA sequence: TGTGCCAGCAGCGTAGTGGGGGACCCCCGGGAACAGTACTTC.

The chain uses TRBV4-3 and TRBJ2-3; TRBD2 aligns across 7 bases. Trimming cost V 2 bases and J 9 bases; bases outside gene matches: 11. The germline gives CDR1 LGHNA, CDR2 YSLEER. This CDR3 is built from 15 residues. The chain's CDR3 is CASSQWGGRVETQYF. For the CDR3, the DNA is TGCGCCAGCAGCCAATGGGGAGGGCGGGTGGAAACGCAGTATTTT.

Comments on this clone: Distinct nucleotide sequences in the sample also encode this CDR3. This chain links TRBV7-6 with TRBJ2-1; D is unresolved. Between the trimmed V and J ends, which lost 5 bases and 3 bases, there was a span of 5 bases. The CDR3 is 12 amino acids. Germline CDR1 is SGHVS and CDR2 is FNYEAQ. The CDR3, as DNA: TGTGCCAGCAGCCCAGACTACAATGAGCAGTTCTTC. Protein product: CASSPDYNEQFF.

In nucleotides, the CDR3 is TGTGCCAGCAGCTTGACTGGGAACTCCTACAATGAGCAGTTCTTC. This translates into CASSLTGNSYNEQFF. This chain connects TRBV11-2 to TRBJ2-1; D unresolved. V was pared by 3 bases and J by 0 bases, with 9 bases between. Germline loops: CDR1 SGHAT, CDR2 FQNNGV. The CDR3 sequence is 15 residues long.

The gene calls are TRBV7-9 and TRBJ2-7; D might be TRBD2 (6 bases). This CDR3 is 17 amino acids long. CDR1 and CDR2 (germline): SEHNR, FQNEAQ (reference sequence). The germline V and J ends were trimmed by 3 bases and 0 bases, with 18 bases remaining between them. CDR3 DNA: TGTGCCAGCAGCTTCGGCTCCGGGCTAGCGATCTCCTACGAGCAGTACTTC. Translation gives CASSFGSGLAISYEQYF.

This clone was seen a single time. The chain uses TRBV27 and TRBJ2-3; TRBD1 matches at 10 bases. The CDR3 totals 15 residues. Germline CDR1 reads MNHEY; CDR2 reads SMNVEV (reference sequence). V dropped 1 base and J dropped 4; count of bases not matched to a gene: 2. This CDR3 reads CASSLFGTGADTQYF. The CDR3 region has the DNA TGTGCCAGCAGTTTATTCGGGACAGGGGCAGATACGCAGTATTTT.

The V and J genes are TRBV4-1 and TRBJ2-5, with 10 positions matching TRBD2. CDR1 is MGHRA, CDR2 YSYEKL, per germline. CDR3 length equals 18 residues. With 0 bases clipped from V and 3 bases from J, the junction kept 10 bases outside the gene matches. The CDR3 is CASSQDRASGRTEETQYF. The DNA of the CDR3 is TGCGCCAGCAGCCAAGACAGAGCTAGCGGGAGAACAGAAGAGACCCAGTACTTC.

The chain recombines TRBV5-6 with TRBJ2-7; the D is unclear. There are 14 residues in the CDR3. Per the germline V gene, CDR1 is SGHDT and CDR2 is YYEEEE. V lost 4 bases to trimming and J lost 1 base, with 12 bases between them. The CDR3 DNA follows: TGTGCCAGCAGCCCCACGACGGATTCCTACGAGCAGTACTTC. Amino acids: CASSPTTDSYEQYF.